Listed here are 31 T cell receptor beta chains from one sample, sequenced in a study of blood T cell repertoires in COVID-19. Clones were sequenced by immunoSEQ multiplex PCR, and TCRdb holds only the in-frame ones, with some missing. The sample yields roughly 160,000 clones, approximately 88% seen once. The sequencing sample was made of peripheral blood. The receptors stem from a woman aged 55 to 70 with acute or convalescent COVID-19.

The rearrangement links TRBV4-3 to TRBJ1-1, with D maybe TRBD1 (5 bases). The length of the CDR3 is 15 residues. The germline gives CDR1 LGHNA, CDR2 YSLEER. Trimming cost V 0 bases and J 1 base, with 9 bases left between them. The DNA for the CDR3 is TGCGCCAGCAGCCAAGATTCCCAGGGGAACACTGAAGCTTTCTTT. Translated, it gives CASSQDSQGNTEAFF.

The chain uses TRBV5-4 and TRBJ1-1, with D unclear. CDR1 SGHNT and CDR2 YYREEE come from the germline V gene (reference sequence). This CDR3 has 11 residues. V lost 6 bases and J 2 bases, leaving 5 bases between the germline ends. CDR3 DNA sequence: TGTGCCAGCATCAGAAACACTGAAGCTTTCTTT. This gives the protein CASIRNTEAFF.

The chain carries TRBV18 and TRBJ2-5; TRBD1 matches at 9 bases. Looked up from germline, CDR1 is KGHSH and CDR2 is LQKENI. Losses at the gene ends were 0 bases for V and 4 bases for J; bases not matched to a gene: 9. The CDR3 is 17 amino acids. The CDR3 sequence: CASSPPGATGGGETQYF. The CDR3 region has the DNA TGTGCCAGCTCACCACCCGGGGCTACAGGGGGCGGAGAGACCCAGTACTTC. The full variable domain, rest sourced from reference TRBV18 and TRBJ2-5, is NAGVMQNPRHLVRRRGQEARLRCSPMKGHSHVYWYRQLPEEGLKFMVYLQKENIIDESGMPKERFSAEFPKEGPSILRIQQVVRGDSAAYFCASSPPGATGGGETQYFGPGTRLLVL.

V and J are TRBV19 and TRBJ1-5; TRBD1 agrees at 7 bases. Per the germline V gene, CDR1 is LNHDA and CDR2 is SQIVND (reference sequence). This CDR3 contains 13 residues. The V segment lost 4 bases and the J segment 5 bases; nucleotides outside the gene matches: 2. The DNA of the CDR3 is TGTGCCAGTAGTAGACAGGGTGATCAGCCCCAGCATTTT. This sequence encodes CASSRQGDQPQHF.

J is TRBJ2-2 and V is TRBV4-2; the match to TRBD1 covers 8 bases. Germline V CDR1 and CDR2: LGHNA, YNFKEQ. Trimming took 0 bases from V and 7 from J; bases not matched to a gene: 10. The CDR3 covers 17 residues. Written as DNA, the CDR3 is TGTGCCAGCAGCCAAGAGATGGCAGGGGGCGAAATCGGGGAGCTGTTTTTT. It specifies CASSQEMAGGEIGELFF.

The rearrangement joins TRBV9 to TRBJ2-3, with 15 bases that match TRBD2. The V segment lost 4 bases and the J segment 6 bases; nucleotides outside the gene matches: 6. The CDR3 length is 16 residues. CDR1 and CDR2 from the germline V gene are SGDLS and YYNGEE. The CDR3 DNA reads as TGTGCCAGCAGCACTCGGACTAGCGGGGGGGCGGATACGCAGTATTTT. It encodes CASSTRTSGGADTQYF.

The chain carries TRBV19 and TRBJ2-1; tentatively, D is TRBD1 (8 bases). V gave up 9 bases and J gave up 9 bases, with 21 bases separating them. CDR3 length: 14 residues. CDR1 and CDR2 from the germline V gene are LNHDA and SQIVND (reference sequence). Here the CDR3 reads CASSDRAGVIEQFF. The DNA for the CDR3 is TGTGCCAGCTCGGACAGGGCGGGGGTAATTGAGCAGTTCTTC.

V usage is TRBV28 and J usage is TRBJ1-2, with TRBD1 matching 7 bases. J lost 5 bases, V lost 4 bases, and 7 bases had no gene match. The CDR3 contains 14 residues. The V gene's germline CDR1 is MDHEN and CDR2 SYDVKM. CDR3 in amino acids: CASSSTGTDYGYTF. The CDR3 bases are TGTGCCAGCAGTTCCACCGGGACAGATTATGGCTACACCTTC.

This chain connects TRBV27 to TRBJ1-3; TRBD1 is a possible D gene (6 bases). V was trimmed by 5 bases and J by 3 bases, leaving 14 bases between them. Germline CDR1 MNHEY, CDR2 SMNVEV (reference sequence). CDR3 length equals 15 residues. The CDR3 bases are TGTGCCAGCAGTCCGATTCAGGGGTATGGAAACACCATATATTTT. Its translation: CASSPIQGYGNTIYF.

The CDR3 DNA reads as TGTGCCAGCAGCCAAGGAAAGCGTGGTGCTGGGTCAGATACGCAGTATTTT. As protein: CASSQGKRGAGSDTQYF. This sequence joins TRBV3-1 (or the pseudogene TRBV3-2) and TRBJ2-3; no reliable D call. CDR1 and CDR2 (germline): LGHDT, YNNKEL (reference sequence). The CDR3 runs 17 residues. Trimming removed 1 base from V and 4 bases from J, with 18 bases in between.

The chain uses TRBV30 and TRBJ1-6, with TRBD1 matching 7 bases. This CDR3 has 14 residues. CDR1 is GTSNPN, CDR2 SVGIG, per germline (reference sequence). The trim removed 8 bases at V and 5 bases at J, leaving 9 bases unmatched. In DNA form, the CDR3 reads TGTGCCCTAGGGGTACAGGGGCATAATTCACCCCTCCACTTT. Protein: CALGVQGHNSPLHF.

The sample holds one count of this clone. The rearrangement uses TRBV5-1 and TRBJ2-3; TRBD2 is a possible D gene (7 bases). Germline CDR1 reads SGHRS; CDR2 reads YFSETQ. The V and J ends lost 0 bases and 2 bases respectively, with 10 bases between them. The CDR3 has 15 residues. Here the CDR3 reads CASSLVGGHTDTQYF. Here the CDR3 DNA reads TGCGCCAGCAGCTTGGTCGGGGGGCACACAGATACGCAGTATTTT.

This sequence joins TRBV19 and TRBJ2-5; 8 nucleotides match TRBD1. Germline-derived CDR1 and CDR2 are LNHDA and SQIVND (reference sequence). The CDR3 loop spans 13 amino acids. V lost 6 bases and J lost 5; bases outside the gene matches: 5. The DNA for the CDR3 is TGTGCCAGTAGGGGCAGGGGGCGGGAGACCCAGTACTTC. It codes for CASRGRGRETQYF.

This chain links TRBV6-2 or TRBV6-3 with TRBJ1-1; 8 nucleotides agree with TRBD1. CDR1 and CDR2 from the germline V gene are MNHEY and SVGEGT. The V segment lost 6 bases and the J segment 0 bases; nucleotides outside the gene matches: 6. The CDR3 has 15 amino acids. CDR3 region: CASSRGQGLNTEAFF. Written as DNA, the CDR3 is TGTGCCAGCAGCCGCGGACAGGGCTTGAACACTGAAGCTTTCTTT.

This sequence joins TRBV7-2 and TRBJ2-3; 13 bases fit TRBD2. Germline V gene sequence: CDR1 SGHTA, CDR2 FQGNSA. Trimming removed 5 bases from V and 7 bases from J; junction bases left unmatched: 9. This CDR3 region has 16 residues. CDR3 loop: CASSPPGLAGPNTQYF. CDR3 in DNA: TGTGCCAGCAGCCCTCCGGGACTAGCGGGGCCGAATACGCAGTATTTT.

The gene calls are TRBV15 and TRBJ1-1; 8 positions agree with TRBD1. CDR3 length: 19 residues. The germline V gene has CDR1 LNHNV and CDR2 YYDKDF (reference sequence). The ends lost 4 bases at V and 2 bases at J; junction bases unmatched: 18. The CDR3 DNA reads as TGTGCCACCAGCACCTTGGGCCTTGGACAGGGCCCACTTAACACTGAAGCTTTCTTT. This gives the protein CATSTLGLGQGPLNTEAFF. The full variable domain, completed using reference TRBV15 and TRBJ1-1, is DAMVIQNPRYQVTQFGKPVTLSCSQTLNHNVMYWYQQKSSQAPKLLFHYYDKDFNNEADTPDNFQSRRPNTSFCFLDIRSPGLGDTAMYLCATSTLGLGQGPLNTEAFFGQGTRLTVV.

The CDR3 bases are TGTGCCAGCAGCCAACAGGGACAGGGGTATGGCTACACCTTC. It yields the protein CASSQQGQGYGYTF. This chain connects TRBV4-2 to TRBJ1-2; 10 bases align to TRBD1. V trimming: 2 bases; J trimming: 5 bases; junction bases outside the gene matches: 2. The CDR3 sequence is 14 residues long. Germline CDR1 reads LGHNA; CDR2 reads YNFKEQ.

The chain couples TRBV5-4 to TRBJ1-2; 7 bases map to TRBD1. The germline gives CDR1 SGHNT, CDR2 YYREEE (reference sequence). With 2 bases clipped from V and 6 bases from J, the junction kept 4 bases outside the gene matches. The CDR3 totals 13 residues. The CDR3 DNA reads as TGTGCCAGCAGCTTCTGGACAGGCGATGGCTACACCTTC. It encodes CASSFWTGDGYTF.

This chain uses TRBV30 with TRBJ2-3; TRBD2 aligns across 9 bases. The germline CDR1 and CDR2 sequences are GTSNPN and SVGIG (reference sequence). CDR3 length: 16 amino acids. The J segment lost 5 bases and the V segment lost 0 bases, leaving 9 bases of the junction unmatched. Here the CDR3 DNA reads TGTGCCTGGAGTGTACGGAGCGGGGGGCGGGGAGATACGCAGTATTTT. Translated: CAWSVRSGGRGDTQYF.

In its sample, this clone was seen once. One end of the junction does not line up with germline, which may come from a read error. J is TRBJ1-4 and V is TRBV9; 9 bases map to TRBD1. This CDR3 has 15 residues. Germline-derived CDR1 and CDR2 are SGDLS and YYNGEE. The CDR3 sequence: CASSVNRGPNEKVFF. The CDR3 nucleotides read TGTGCCAGCAGCGTAAACAGGGGGCCTAATGAAAAAGTGTTTTTT.

The chain links TRBV3-1 (or the pseudogene TRBV3-2) to TRBJ2-3, with 7 nucleotides matching TRBD1. The CDR3 runs 13 residues. After removal of 5 bases from V and 5 bases from J, the junction contained 4 bases not matched to a gene. Germline values: CDR1 LGHDT, CDR2 YNNKEL (reference sequence). In DNA form, the CDR3 reads TGTGCCAGCAGCTGGGACAGTGGAGATACGCAGTATTTT. It translates to CASSWDSGDTQYF.

This chain uses TRBV7-2 with TRBJ2-3; 7 bases fit TRBD2. Germline V CDR1 and CDR2: SGHTA, FQGNSA. With 4 bases clipped from V and 4 bases from J, the junction kept 5 bases outside the gene matches. The CDR3 has 14 amino acids. CDR3 nucleotide sequence: TGTGCCAGCAGCTCAAGACTAGCTGCAGATACGCAGTATTTT. It yields the protein CASSSRLAADTQYF.

This clone was observed a single time. The rearrangement joins TRBV2 to TRBJ2-7, with 9 positions matching TRBD2. V shed 8 bases and J 2 bases; nucleotides not matched to a gene: 1. CDR1 is SNHLY and CDR2 is FYNNEI in the germline V gene. The length of the CDR3 is 12 residues. The CDR3 nucleotides read TGTGCCAGCCAGCGGGGGGCCTACGAGCAGTACTTC. The encoded protein is CASQRGAYEQYF.

The chain has TRBV6-2 or TRBV6-3 and TRBJ1-2; 10 nucleotides line up with TRBD1. Germline loops: CDR1 MNHEY, CDR2 SVGEGT. CDR3 size: 14 residues. V lost 5 bases and J lost 6; bases outside the gene matches: 6. The CDR3 reads CASSDRGRSDGYTF. CDR3 nucleotide sequence: TGTGCCAGCAGTGACAGGGGGCGGAGCGATGGCTACACCTTC.

The chain is built from TRBV5-1 and TRBJ2-2; 10 positions agree with TRBD1. Germline CDR1 and CDR2: SGHRS and YFSETQ. The trim removed 2 bases at V and 3 bases at J, leaving 4 bases unmatched. The CDR3 extends over 16 amino acids. For the CDR3, the DNA is TGCGCCAGCAGCTTAATTGGGACAGGGGACACCGGGGAGCTGTTTTTT. Protein product: CASSLIGTGDTGELFF. Supplemented by reference TRBV5-1 and TRBJ2-2, the full variable domain reads KAGVTQTPRYLIKTRGQQVTLSCSPISGHRSVSWYQQTPGQGLQFLFEYFSETQRNKGNFPGRFSGRQFSNSRSEMNVSTLELGDSALYLCASSLIGTGDTGELFFGEGSRLTVL.

Here the CDR3 reads CASSRTSGGAYEQYF. The CDR3 nucleotides read TGTGCCAGCAGTCGGACTAGCGGGGGGGCCTACGAGCAGTACTTC. This chain links TRBV28 with TRBJ2-7; 15 positions match TRBD2. Looked up from germline, CDR1 is MDHEN and CDR2 is SYDVKM. The CDR3 loop spans 15 amino acids. V shed 5 bases and J 2 bases; nucleotides not matched to a gene: 1.

The chain recombines TRBV6-5 with TRBJ1-1; TRBD1 is a possible D gene (6 bases). Germline CDR1 MNHEY, CDR2 SVGAGI. The germline V and J ends were trimmed by 6 bases and 2 bases, with 16 bases remaining between them. The CDR3 totals 15 residues. The chain's CDR3 is CASRQQGPPNTEAFF. Here the CDR3 DNA reads TGTGCCAGCAGACAACAGGGACCACCTAACACTGAAGCTTTCTTT.

The table lists this clone with a count of one. CDR3 sequence reads: CASSVALAGIHEQYF. The CDR3 coding sequence is TGTGCCAGCAGCGTAGCCCTAGCGGGAATCCACGAGCAGTACTTC. This chain connects TRBV9 to TRBJ2-7; 9 bases are a match to TRBD2. The germline gives CDR1 SGDLS, CDR2 YYNGEE. The CDR3 has 15 residues. The V and J ends lost 0 bases and 5 bases, in that order; junction bases with no gene match: 6.

The V gene is TRBV7-2, the J gene TRBJ1-1, with a tentative D call TRBD1 (5 bases). V dropped 1 base and J dropped 4 bases, with 13 bases sitting between them. Germline CDR1 SGHTA, CDR2 FQGNSA. The CDR3 length is 15 residues. Here the CDR3 DNA reads TGTGCCAGCAGCTTAGGCGGTCAGGGCGGCACTGAAGCTTTCTTT. It translates to CASSLGGQGGTEAFF.

The rearrangement joins TRBV20-1 to TRBJ2-7, with TRBD1 identical over 11 bases. Trimming took 3 bases from V and 1 from J; bases not matched to a gene: 5. Germline lookup yields CDR1 DFQATT and CDR2 SNEGSKA (reference sequence). This CDR3 comprises 15 residues. CDR3 protein: CSASPGQGESYEQYF. CDR3 nucleotides: TGCAGTGCTAGTCCGGGACAGGGGGAATCCTACGAGCAGTACTTC.

The genes are TRBV19 and TRBJ1-2, with TRBD1 matching over 10 bases. This CDR3 region has 14 residues. V lost 9 bases and J lost 8; bases outside the gene matches: 12. Per the germline V gene, CDR1 is LNHDA and CDR2 is SQIVND (reference sequence). This CDR3 is CASHSGTGVWGYTF. The DNA of the CDR3 is TGTGCCAGCCATTCTGGGACAGGGGTATGGGGCTACACCTTC.